A selection of T cell receptor beta chains follows, all from one sample in a study of blood T cell repertoires in COVID-19. Repertoires were generated with immunoSEQ multiplex PCR, while TCRdb's copy carries only in-frame clones and drops some. The data show a few hundred thousand clones, about 86% seen once. The sequenced sample consisted of PBMCs or T cells enriched from blood (not recorded which). All receptors come from a woman aged 40-49 years with acute COVID-19. Each CDR3 is given without its conserved first and last residue. The D gene is left open where the match is weak. Size values are once, few and many counts, or a class for expanded clones, and some rows have none.

size,V,D,J,CDR3
.,TRBV18,TRBD1,TRBJ2-7,ASSTGTASNEQY
once,TRBV27,.,TRBJ1-3,ASSSIPGNTIY
.,TRBV27,.,TRBJ1-2,ASSWSGNYGYT
.,TRBV18,.,TRBJ1-6,ASSPQRMGQYNSPLH
.,TRBV5-1,.,TRBJ2-3,ASSLARARTDTQY
.,TRBV28,TRBD1,TRBJ1-5,ASSSIRTGSNQPQH
.,TRBV27,TRBD2,TRBJ2-2,ASSWTGLAGAGTGELF
.,TRBV28,.,TRBJ2-5,ASSMGHLQETQY
.,TRBV19,TRBD2,TRBJ2-7,ATFGSSGNSYEQY
once,TRBV9,TRBD2,TRBJ2-5,ASSGGTSGTQETQY
.,TRBV7-8,.,TRBJ1-2,ASSPSRGAVHYGYT
.,TRBV19,.,TRBJ2-7,ASSRMGTSYEQY
.,TRBV28,.,TRBJ2-7,ASVKPGHSFEQY
.,TRBV2,.,TRBJ1-2,ASSEGGANYGYT
.,TRBV12-3/TRBV12-4,.,TRBJ2-2,ASSSESGELF
.,TRBV18,TRBD2,TRBJ2-2,ASSATSGMNTGELF
.,TRBV7-2,TRBD1,TRBJ2-7,ASSLGGTGRYEQY
.,TRBV28,TRBD2,TRBJ2-7,ASSTLTSGPSSYEQY
.,TRBV9,TRBD1,TRBJ1-2,ASSGPYGTVNYGYT
once,TRBV11-3,TRBD2,TRBJ2-3,ASASGRAGDTQY
.,TRBV6-2/TRBV6-3,TRBD1,TRBJ2-3,ASSYSPQGAIWTQY
.,TRBV28,TRBD1,TRBJ2-7,ASNTGGTNEQY
.,TRBV5-6,TRBD2,TRBJ2-5,ASSLFGRGQETQY
.,TRBV7-9,TRBD1,TRBJ2-7,ASSLVGTVTEY
many,TRBV6-5,TRBD1,TRBJ1-1,ASSTYRGMNTEAF
.,TRBV2,.,TRBJ2-1,ASSTSTPTYNEQF
.,TRBV9,TRBD2,TRBJ2-3,ASSPRAATSGRADTQY
.,TRBV9,TRBD1,TRBJ1-1,ASSAVVGQGNTEAF
once,TRBV28,.,TRBJ2-1,ASKQGGLYNEQF
.,TRBV11-2,TRBD2,TRBJ2-3,ASSPAGLAAYTDTQY
.,TRBV28,.,TRBJ2-5,ASSLYRGGETQY
.,TRBV6-5,TRBD1,TRBJ2-7,ASSYQGQGRHEQY
.,TRBV9,.,TRBJ2-7,ASSVGTGDREQY
.,TRBV19,.,TRBJ1-4,ASNLPATNEKLF
.,TRBV19,TRBD2,TRBJ2-7,ASSRSRATSGSSYEQY
.,TRBV4-3,.,TRBJ1-1,ASSQDGRGPEAF
.,TRBV5-1,.,TRBJ2-1,ASSLTGSSYNEQF
.,TRBV5-1,TRBD2,TRBJ2-1,ASSLLAGVSEQF
.,TRBV14,.,TRBJ2-6,ASSQDRRQGRGSGANVLT
.,TRBV28,TRBD1,TRBJ1-5,ASSLDPGQGNQPQH
.,TRBV3-1/TRBV3-2,.,TRBJ2-1,ASSCRDANNEQF
.,TRBV5-1,.,TRBJ2-2,ASSLGPGDPGELF
.,TRBV19,TRBD2,TRBJ2-1,ASTPLAGNEQF
.,TRBV14,.,TRBJ1-2,ASSLHSRPNGYT
.,TRBV2,TRBD1,TRBJ2-2,ASTGQGAVTGELF
.,TRBV28,.,TRBJ2-7,ASSFQGQGPYEQY
once,TRBV15,TRBD2,TRBJ2-7,ATSRGEGLAGLYEQY